Listed below are T cell receptor beta chains from one sample, sequenced in a study of T cell changes during pregnancy in multiple sclerosis. The method was immunoSEQ multiplex PCR; TCRdb's version includes in-frame clones alone and lacks a portion of them. The sample records 60,000 or so clones, over 75% being singletons. The sequenced sample was peripheral blood, obtained before pregnancy. The source of these receptors is a female donor with multiple sclerosis, enrolled in a pregnancy study. Each CDR3 is given with its conserved first and last residue. A D gene is named only where the DNA matches it firmly. Clone size, where shown, is once, few, many, or a class for clones that have expanded.

CASSYVPGTDTQYF,TGTGCCAGCAGTTACGTCCCTGGCACAGATACGCAGTATTTT,TRBV6-6,-,TRBJ2-3,-
CASRYAGYNEQFF,TGTGCCAGCAGGTATGCCGGTTACAATGAGCAGTTCTTC,TRBV5-6,-,TRBJ2-1,-
CASSQEVFGPGGPNNEQFF,TGTGCCAGCAGCCAAGAAGTTTTTGGGCCGGGGGGGCCGAACAATGAGCAGTTCTTC,TRBV4-2,-,TRBJ2-1,TRBD2
CASRVRDRENEQYF,TGTGCCAGCAGAGTCCGGGACAGGGAAAACGAGCAGTACTTC,TRBV6-1,-,TRBJ2-7,TRBD1
CASSRGTGGGNTIYF,TGTGCCAGCAGCCGTGGGACAGGGGGTGGAAACACCATATATTTT,TRBV6-5,-,TRBJ1-3,TRBD1
CASIVGQGSPLHF,TGTGCCAGCATAGTTGGACAAGGTTCACCCCTCCACTTT,TRBV6-1,few,TRBJ1-6,-
CASSLSRLGGPSSPLHF,TGTGCCAGCAGCTTAAGTCGCTTGGGGGGGCCATCCTCACCCCTCCACTTT,TRBV7-6,-,TRBJ1-6,-
CASSTQGGGYEQYF,TGTGCCAGCAGCACTCAGGGAGGGGGCTACGAGCAGTACTTC,TRBV7-2,-,TRBJ2-7,-
CASSRLAGGDTGELFF,TGTGCCAGCAGTCGACTAGCGGGGGGAGACACCGGGGAGCTGTTTTTT,TRBV6-9,-,TRBJ2-2,TRBD2
CASSFGADQPQHF,TGTGCCAGCAGCTTTGGAGCTGATCAGCCCCAGCATTTT,TRBV7-9,-,TRBJ1-5,-
CASSVAGGQTQYF,TGTGCCAGCAGCGTAGCCGGGGGGCAGACCCAGTACTTC,TRBV9,-,TRBJ2-5,-
CASSLGLGLAGGRNEQFF,TGTGCCAGCAGCTTAGGCCTAGGACTAGCGGGGGGCAGGAATGAGCAGTTCTTC,TRBV13,-,TRBJ2-1,TRBD2
CASSIRQDYEQYF,TGTGCCAGTAGTATCCGACAGGACTACGAGCAGTACTTC,TRBV19,-,TRBJ2-7,-
CASTGTSSNEQFF,TGTGCCAGCACCGGGACTAGCAGCAATGAGCAGTTCTTC,TRBV7-9,once,TRBJ2-1,TRBD2
CASSYRQGDTEAFF,TGTGCCAGCAGTTACCGACAGGGTGACACTGAAGCTTTCTTT,TRBV6-5,-,TRBJ1-1,TRBD1
CASSLWGGTEAFF,TGTGCCAGCAGCTTATGGGGAGGCACTGAAGCTTTCTTT,TRBV7-3,-,TRBJ1-1,-
CASRRASYNSPLHF,TGTGCCAGCCGCAGGGCCTCCTATAATTCACCCCTCCACTTT,TRBV5-6,-,TRBJ1-6,-
CASSGTGYSGELFF,TGTGCCAGTAGTGGGACAGGGTATTCCGGGGAGCTGTTTTTT,TRBV19,-,TRBJ2-2,TRBD1
CASSYDSRRVGPLHF,TGTGCCAGCAGTTACGACAGTCGCCGGGTGGGACCCCTCCACTTT,TRBV6-5,-,TRBJ1-6,-
CASGLLQGSRNTIYF,TGTGCTAGTGGTTTGCTACAGGGGTCTCGAAACACCATATATTTT,TRBV12-5,-,TRBJ1-3,TRBD1
CASSFLGGRGGADTQYF,TGTGCCAGCAGCTTCTTGGGGGGCCGAGGGGGCGCAGATACGCAGTATTTT,TRBV7-2,once,TRBJ2-3,-
CASSMGSWGNTIYF,TGTGCCAGTAGTATGGGCAGTTGGGGAAACACCATATATTTT,TRBV19,-,TRBJ1-3,-
CSHFDRLYGYTF,TGCAGCCATTTTGACAGGCTCTATGGCTACACCTTC,TRBV29-1,-,TRBJ1-2,-
CASSLATSMETQYF,TGTGCCAGCAGCTTAGCGACTAGCATGGAGACCCAGTACTTC,TRBV7-2,-,TRBJ2-5,TRBD2
CASSSRPARGQPQHF,TGTGCCAGCAGTTCCCGGCCCGCCCGGGGTCAGCCCCAGCATTTT,TRBV28,-,TRBJ1-5,-
CASSQETGWFNNEQFF,TGTGCCAGCAGCCAAGAGACAGGGTGGTTTAATAATGAGCAGTTCTTC,TRBV14,-,TRBJ2-1,TRBD1
CASRPTGEGTEAFF,TGTGCCAGCAGGCCGACAGGGGAGGGCACTGAAGCTTTCTTT,TRBV6-4,-,TRBJ1-1,TRBD1
CAGSREAVTTYEQYF,TGTGCCGGATCCCGCGAGGCCGTTACGACCTACGAGCAGTACTTC,TRBV6-6,-,TRBJ2-7,-
CASTTTWSGGETQYF,TGTGCCAGCACCACTACCTGGTCGGGGGGGGAGACCCAGTACTTC,TRBV6-5,-,TRBJ2-5,TRBD2
CAISESPRPRNTEAFF,TGTGCCATCAGTGAGTCACCGCGGCCCAGGAACACTGAAGCTTTCTTT,TRBV10-3,-,TRBJ1-1,-
CASSPRGYTQYF,TGTGCCAGCAGCCCCCGGGGATATACGCAGTATTTT,TRBV14,-,TRBJ2-3,-
CASSLLAGDTEAFF,TGTGCCAGCAGCTTACTCGCAGGGGACACTGAAGCTTTCTTT,TRBV7-3,-,TRBJ1-1,-
CASSRRQGAEQYF,TGCGCCAGCAGCCGCCGCCAGGGGGCCGAGCAGTACTTC,TRBV4-3,-,TRBJ2-7,TRBD1
CASSLSYSGANVLTF,TGTGCCAGCAGCTTGAGTTACTCTGGGGCCAACGTCCTGACTTTC,TRBV7-6,once,TRBJ2-6,-
CASSADRTNYGYTF,TGTGCCAGCAGTGCCGACAGAACTAACTATGGCTACACCTTC,TRBV7-2,-,TRBJ1-2,-
CAIRGGDYEQYF,TGTGCCATCAGGGGGGGAGACTACGAGCAGTACTTC,TRBV10-3,-,TRBJ2-7,-
CASSYSQGEAFF,TGTGCCAGCAGTTACTCTCAGGGAGAAGCTTTCTTT,TRBV6-5,-,TRBJ1-1,-
CASSRIVTGVGTDTQYF,TGTGCCAGTAGTAGGATTGTGACGGGGGTCGGCACAGATACGCAGTATTTT,TRBV19,-,TRBJ2-3,-
CSVPGQGGNYGYTF,TGCAGCGTTCCCGGACAGGGAGGTAACTATGGCTACACCTTC,TRBV29-1,once,TRBJ1-2,TRBD1
CASSLAGTVNTEAFF,TGTGCCAGCAGCTTAGCCGGGACAGTGAACACTGAAGCTTTCTTT,TRBV7-6,-,TRBJ1-1,TRBD1
CASLHRDRGSYEQYF,TGTGCCAGCCTGCACCGGGACAGGGGCTCCTACGAGCAGTACTTC,TRBV5-5,-,TRBJ2-7,TRBD1
CSVDRGSYNEQFF,TGCAGCGTTGACAGGGGGTCCTACAATGAGCAGTTCTTC,TRBV29-1,-,TRBJ2-1,TRBD1
CATSSAQGIGGYTF,TGTGCCACCAGCAGTGCACAGGGGATTGGCGGCTACACCTTC,TRBV15,-,TRBJ1-2,TRBD1
CASSWGEPDTQYF,TGTGCCAGCAGCTGGGGGGAACCGGATACGCAGTATTTT,TRBV7-8,-,TRBJ2-3,-
CARSYSNHTIYF,TGTGCCAGAAGCTACTCGAATCACACCATATATTTT,TRBV5-3,-,TRBJ1-3,-
CASSPDPGRTEAFF,TGTGCCAGCAGCCCGGACCCAGGGCGGACTGAAGCTTTCTTT,TRBV7-9,-,TRBJ1-1,-
CSVEPGNTEAFF,TGCAGCGTTGAACCCGGGAACACTGAAGCTTTCTTT,TRBV29-1,-,TRBJ1-1,-
CAIRGATPGEQYF,TGTGCCATCAGGGGGGCCACCCCGGGAGAGCAGTACTTC,TRBV10-3,-,TRBJ2-7,-
CASSPRQSSYNEQFF,TGTGCCAGCAGTCCTCGACAAAGCTCCTACAATGAGCAGTTCTTC,TRBV6-1,-,TRBJ2-1,-
CASSSQPTSPLHF,TGTGCCAGCAGCTCCCAACCTACCTCACCCCTCCACTTT,TRBV7-3,once,TRBJ1-6,-
CASSRSREKSYEQYF,TGTGCCAGCAGTCGGTCCAGGGAAAAGTCCTACGAGCAGTACTTC,TRBV6-5,-,TRBJ2-7,-